This T cell receptor beta chain was identified during a study of blood T cell repertoires in COVID-19. In the study overall: The United States, Italy and Spain were the sources of the acute and convalescent COVID-19 samples. The analysed material was cDNA or gDNA that came from T cells, B-cell-depleted T cells, or PBMCs.

This clone is a singleton in its sample. It was during active infection that Seattle patients were enrolled and then longitudinally followed. Original handling: Amplification from reference gene primers served as the basis for estimated nucleated cell counts. The assay was immunoSEQ multiplex PCR, and TCRdb's table has in-frame clones only and misses some. V and J calls and clone size are given by that table; D and trimming were obtained from the DNA. The table lists fewer than 200,000 clones, around 74% of them singletons. Germline-derived CDR1 and CDR2 are SGHAT and FQNNGV. V lost 5 bases to trimming and J lost 4 bases; unmatched junction nucleotides: 8. The CDR3 is made up of 15 amino acids.

The sequenced sample consisted of peripheral blood. The sequence was collected from a woman aged 60 to 75 with COVID-19, enrolled during active disease. The chain couples TRBV11-2 to TRBJ1-2; 9 nucleotides match TRBD1. CDR3 in DNA: TGTGCCAGCAGCCAGCCCGGGACAGGGCCCTATGGCTACACCTTC. It yields the protein CASSQPGTGPYGYTF.